Below are 27 T cell receptor beta chains sequenced from a single sample in a study of neurological immune-mediated disorders. TCRdb reprocessed the 5' RACE reads with MiXCR, giving one entry per CDR3 protein. The repertoire holds some 57,000 distinct CDR3 sequences, with around 4.8% as singletons. The sample comprised PBMCs. The receptors stem from a woman aged 50 to 60 with multiple sclerosis.

The gene calls are TRBV11-2 and TRBJ2-5; 9 bases fit TRBD1. Germline V gene lookup returns CDR1 SGHAT and CDR2 FQNNGV. The CDR3 extends over 15 amino acids. V dropped 2 bases and J dropped 5; count of bases not matched to a gene: 6. The CDR3 spells CASSLTGGISETQYF. CDR3 DNA: TGTGCCAGCAGCTTAACAGGGGGCATAAGTGAGACCCAGTACTTC.

This clonotype was recorded at least ten times. CDR3 sequence (DNA): TGTGCCAGCACTATACTTCGGGGTTCGCCTAATGAAAAACTGTTTTTT. This codes for CASTILRGSPNEKLFF. The chain links TRBV6-6 to TRBJ1-4, with D unclear. V lost 7 bases and J lost 3, with 18 bases in between. CDR1 and CDR2 from the germline V gene are MNHNY and SVGAGI (reference sequence). The CDR3 runs to 16 residues.

This clonotype has only a few counts. The chain carries TRBV5-1 and TRBJ1-2; D possibly corresponds to TRBD1 (5 bases). V was trimmed by 0 bases and J by 4 bases, leaving 16 bases between them. The CDR3 is 16 residues long. Per the germline V gene, CDR1 is SGHRS and CDR2 is YFSETQ. The CDR3 region has the DNA TGCGCCAGCAGCTTGGCCCAGGGAAAGACTTCCTATGGCTACACCTTC. Amino acid sequence: CASSLAQGKTSYGYTF. The whole variable domain, remainder taken from reference TRBV5-1 and TRBJ1-2, is KAGVTQTPRYLIKTRGQQVTLSCSPISGHRSVSWYQQTPGQGLQFLFEYFSETQRNKGNFPGRFSGRQFSNSRSEMNVSTLELGDSALYLCASSLAQGKTSYGYTFGSGTRLTVV.

At least ten counts were recorded for this clonotype. The CDR3 nucleotides are TGTGCCAGCAGCGTGGCCGGGACAGACTCCTACGAGCAGTACTTC. The encoded protein is CASSVAGTDSYEQYF. This chain uses TRBV9 with TRBJ2-7; TRBD1 matches at 7 bases. Trimming cost V 2 bases and J 0 bases; bases outside gene matches: 5. The CDR3 has 15 residues. Germline-derived CDR1 and CDR2 are SGDLS and YYNGEE.

This clonotype has at least ten counts. The V and J genes are TRBV12-3 or TRBV12-4 and TRBJ2-7; D is uncertain. V was cut by 4 bases and J by 7 bases, with 20 bases left in between. There are 15 residues in the CDR3. The CDR3 nucleotides are TGTGCCAGCAGTTCGACCCGGGCGCACTTCCTAGAGCAGTACGTC. Encoded protein: CASSSTRAHFLEQYV.

Many counts were recorded for this clonotype. The chain employs TRBV3-1 and TRBJ1-2; D perhaps matches TRBD1 (5 bases). The CDR3 consists of 13 residues. V was cut by 4 bases and J by 6 bases, with 12 bases left in between. The germline V gene encodes CDR1 LGHDT and CDR2 YNNKEL (reference sequence). CDR3 DNA sequence: TGTGCCAGCAGCCCAATGTCCAGGGATGGCTACACCTTC. Protein product: CASSPMSRDGYTF.

This clonotype was observed at least ten times. The chain links TRBV5-1 to TRBJ2-1, with D possibly TRBD2 on 5 matching bases. The germline V gene has CDR1 SGHRS and CDR2 YFSETQ. The ends were cut back, 6 bases at V and 0 bases at J, with 7 bases in the middle. The CDR3 runs to 13 residues. CDR3 residues: CASTRDSYNEQFF. CDR3 bases: TGCGCCAGCACCCGGGACTCCTACAATGAGCAGTTCTTC.

This clonotype showed up just a few times. A much larger clone lies one base from this, so it may be a read error. The chain is built from TRBV20-1 and TRBJ1-2; D remains unclear. This CDR3 is built from 13 residues. Germline loops: CDR1 DFQATT, CDR2 SNEGSKA (reference sequence). The CDR3 nucleotides read TGCAGTGCCTTAAGAACGGGTGACTATGGCTACATCTTC. The encoded protein is CSALRTGDYGYIF.

This clonotype came up many times. The chain combines TRBV2 with TRBJ2-7, with TRBD2 as a possible D gene (5 bases). This CDR3 has 12 residues. V dropped 4 bases and J dropped 1 base, with 5 bases sitting between them. Germline CDR1 SNHLY, CDR2 FYNNEI. CDR3 amino acids: CASSGTSYEQYF. As DNA, the CDR3 is TGTGCCAGCAGTGGGACTTCCTACGAGCAGTACTTC.

Ten or more counts support this clonotype. The gene calls are TRBV5-1 and TRBJ1-1, with 7 nucleotides matching TRBD1. V shed 2 bases, J shed 3 bases, and the junction held 1 base outside the gene matches. The CDR3 contains 13 residues. Germline values: CDR1 SGHRS, CDR2 YFSETQ. The CDR3 here is CASSLGTDTEAFF. The CDR3 bases are TGCGCCAGCAGCTTAGGGACAGACACTGAAGCTTTCTTT.

This clonotype was detected many times. V gene TRBV6-2 or TRBV6-3 combines with J gene TRBJ2-7; no clear D. The V and J ends lost 2 bases and 1 base respectively, with 6 bases between them. Per the germline V gene, CDR1 is MNHEY and CDR2 is SVGEGT. The CDR3 loop spans 13 amino acids. DNA for the CDR3: TGTGCCAGCAGTTACGGGCAGTCCTACGAGCAGTACGTC. This translates into CASSYGQSYEQYV.

Note on this clonotype: A much more abundant neighbour one base away suggests this may be a read error. This chain links TRBV30 with TRBJ2-2; no reliable D call. Deletions cut 2 bases from V and 5 bases from J, with 6 bases between. This CDR3 comprises 12 residues. From germline, CDR1 is GTSNPN and CDR2 SVGIG (reference sequence). CDR3 residues: CAWSTGTGELFF. The CDR3 DNA reads as TGTGCCTGGAGTACCGGAACCGGGGAGCTGTTTTTT.

This clonotype has at least ten counts. The chain carries TRBV6-5 and TRBJ2-1; D uncertain. The CDR3 consists of 16 residues. Between the trimmed V and J ends, which lost 2 bases and 3 bases, there was a span of 14 bases. Looked up from germline, CDR1 is MNHEY and CDR2 is SVGAGI. The CDR3 region is CASSYDSRRSYNEQFF. CDR3 nucleotide sequence: TGTGCCAGCAGTTACGACTCGCGGAGAAGCTACAATGAGCAGTTCTTC.

This clonotype was seen ten or more times. The chain uses TRBV5-1 and TRBJ1-1; no reliable D call. V was pared by 0 bases and J by 1 base, with 4 bases between. The CDR3 contains 13 residues. Germline loops: CDR1 SGHRS, CDR2 YFSETQ. DNA of the CDR3: TGCGCCAGCAGCTTGGAGACGAACACTGAAGCTTTCTTT. Translated, it gives CASSLETNTEAFF. Variable domain in full (rest from reference TRBV5-1 and TRBJ1-1): KAGVTQTPRYLIKTRGQQVTLSCSPISGHRSVSWYQQTPGQGLQFLFEYFSETQRNKGNFPGRFSGRQFSNSRSEMNVSTLELGDSALYLCASSLETNTEAFFGQGTRLTVV.

This clonotype was observed at least ten times. The CDR3 DNA is TGTGCCAGCAGTTTGGGTTCTGCGGCGACAGGTTGGCTGTTTTTT. Translation gives CASSLGSAATGWLFF. The chain couples TRBV12-3 or TRBV12-4 to TRBJ2-2; a possible D gene is TRBD1 (6 bases). The CDR3 runs 15 residues. The V gene lost 3 bases and the J gene lost 13 bases, with 21 bases spanning the gap.

This clonotype was counted at least ten times. This rearrangement joins TRBV5-8 to TRBJ1-1; TRBD1 might be the D (5 bases). V was trimmed by 2 bases and J by 5 bases, leaving 10 bases between them. The V gene's germline CDR1 is SGHTS and CDR2 YDEGEE. The CDR3 spans 13 residues. The CDR3 sequence is CASSFRGNTEAFF. CDR3 nucleotides: TGTGCCAGCAGCTTCCGGGGGAATACTGAAGCTTTCTTT. Full variable domain (missing parts from reference TRBV5-8 and TRBJ1-1): EAGVTQSPTHLIKTRGQQATLRCSPISGHTSVYWYQQALGLGLQFLLWYDEGEERNRGNFPPRFSGRQFPNYSSELNVNALELEDSALYLCASSFRGNTEAFFGQGTRLTVV.

The table lists this clonotype with many counts. The chain is built from TRBV7-9 and TRBJ1-6; weak D call: TRBD1 (5 bases). Trimming took 1 base from V and 5 from J, leaving 9 bases between them. CDR1 and CDR2 (germline): SEHNR, FQNEAQ (reference sequence). This CDR3 region has 15 residues. The CDR3 loop reads CASSLVDSHNSPLHF. In DNA, the CDR3 is TGTGCCAGCAGCTTAGTCGACAGCCATAATTCACCCCTCCACTTT.

The sample holds many counts of this clonotype. The chain carries TRBV5-1 and TRBJ1-4; D gene ambiguous. Between the trimmed V and J ends, which lost 0 bases and 8 bases, there was a span of 14 bases. The CDR3 runs to 15 residues. The germline gives CDR1 SGHRS, CDR2 YFSETQ. CDR3: CASSLAEELEEKLFF. Here the CDR3 DNA reads TGCGCCAGCAGCTTGGCCGAGGAATTGGAGGAAAAACTGTTTTTT.

This clonotype appeared many times. The J gene is TRBJ1-5, the V gene TRBV12-3 or TRBV12-4; tentative D call: TRBD1 (6 bases). The CDR3 has 13 amino acids. V lost 6 bases and J 7 bases, leaving 13 bases between the germline ends. CDR3 DNA: TGTGCCAGCAGCACAGGGTATCTGCAGCCCCAGCATTTT. This translates into CASSTGYLQPQHF.

This clonotype was picked up many times. V is TRBV10-3 and J is TRBJ2-2, with 7 nucleotides matching TRBD1. Germline CDR1 ENHRY, CDR2 SYGVKD. The CDR3 is 15 residues long. Trimming took 8 bases from V and 2 from J; bases not matched to a gene: 8. CDR3 in DNA: TGTGCCATCGCGAACGACAGGGTTAACACCGGGGAGCTGTTTTTT. Translating gives CAIANDRVNTGELFF.

This clonotype has at least ten counts. V gene TRBV3-1 combines with J gene TRBJ1-2; 7 bases fit TRBD1. Germline trimming cut 6 bases from V and 8 bases from J; bases unmatched to any gene: 6. CDR3 length: 12 amino acids. Germline V CDR1 and CDR2: LGHDT, YNNKEL (reference sequence). CDR3 residues: CASSLTGSGYTF. CDR3 nucleotide sequence: TGTGCCAGCAGTCTGACAGGGAGCGGCTACACCTTC.

As to this clonotype: A clone one base away is much larger, so this may be a read error. This CDR3 reads CASSQTGNLNTEAFF. The CDR3 DNA reads TGTGCCAGCAGTCAGACAGGGAACTTGAACACTGAAGCTTTCTTT. The chain recombines TRBV2 with TRBJ1-1; TRBD1 matches 7 bases. Germline CDR1 SNHLY, CDR2 FYNNEI. There are 15 residues in the CDR3. J was trimmed by 0 bases and V by 5 bases; bases with no gene match: 6.

The sample holds many counts of this clonotype. The V gene is TRBV5-1, the J gene TRBJ2-3; D is ambiguous. This CDR3 comprises 13 residues. The germline CDR1 and CDR2 sequences are SGHRS and YFSETQ. V lost 0 bases and J 6 bases, leaving 8 bases between the germline ends. The CDR3, as DNA: TGCGCCAGCAGCTTGGATCAGTTGGATACGCAGTATTTT. Translation gives CASSLDQLDTQYF.

The J gene is TRBJ2-7, the V gene TRBV4-1, with a possible D match to TRBD1 (5 bases). CDR3 length: 14 residues. Germline loops: CDR1 MGHRA, CDR2 YSYEKL. Trimming took off 1 base at V and 3 bases at J, with 10 bases between the two ends. In DNA, the CDR3 is TGCGCCAGCAGCCAAGGTCAGGGTATCTACGAGCAGTACTTC. As protein: CASSQGQGIYEQYF.

There are many counts of this clonotype. The chain couples TRBV5-6 to TRBJ1-6; 9 bases line up with TRBD1. CDR1 is SGHDT and CDR2 is YYEEEE in the germline V gene. Germline trimming cut 6 bases from V and 8 bases from J; bases unmatched to any gene: 6. CDR3 size: 14 residues. CDR3: CASTWTGDYSPLHF. The DNA of the CDR3 is TGTGCCAGCACTTGGACAGGGGATTATTCACCCCTCCACTTT.

The chain carries TRBV12-3 or TRBV12-4 and TRBJ2-3; possibly TRBD1 for D (5 bases). This CDR3 comprises 13 residues. V was cut by 6 bases and J by 4 bases, with 11 bases left in between. The CDR3 DNA follows: TGTGCCAGCAGGTGGACACCAGCAGATACGCAGTATTTT. This translates into CASRWTPADTQYF.

Ten or more counts support this clonotype. The CDR3 region is CASSRQNQPQHF. The CDR3 DNA is TGTGCCAGCAGCCGCCAGAATCAGCCCCAGCATTTT. The chain combines TRBV7-2 with TRBJ1-5; no clear D gene. The CDR3 contains 12 residues. The germline V gene encodes CDR1 SGHTA and CDR2 FQGNSA. V was pared by 5 bases and J by 4 bases, with 6 bases between.